This passage covers 13 T cell receptor beta chains from one sample sequenced in a study of memory CD4+ T cells and cytomegalovirus serostatus (dated by TCRdb to the late 2010s). Single viable CD3+CD4+CD8-CD45RO+ cells were sorted as memory CD4+ T cells on a FACSAria II. To prepare the library, the immunoSEQ multiplex PCR assay was applied. TCRdb mirrors the immuneACCESS table, restricted to in-frame sequences. Some clones are absent from its copies; in checked studies, under half trace to an unresolved V gene, and the reason for the others is unknown. The sample table lists 45,000 to 55,000 clones, roughly 78% of them with a count of one. Roughly 0.61% of the sample goes to the ten largest clones. The sample consisted of memory CD4+ T cells from blood. The receptors originated from an adult in good health and CMV-seronegative.

V and J are TRBV30 and TRBJ1-4, with a possible D match to TRBD1 (5 bases). V was trimmed by 1 base and J by 6 bases, leaving 15 bases between them. CDR1 is GTSNPN, CDR2 SVGIG, per germline (reference sequence). CDR3 length: 15 residues. The CDR3 loop reads CAWSGRGAGDEKLFF. The CDR3 nucleotides read TGTGCCTGGAGTGGACGAGGGGCAGGTGATGAAAAACTGTTTTTT.

The V and J genes are TRBV2 and TRBJ2-3; D not resolved. V lost 7 bases to trimming and J lost 7 bases, with 18 bases between them. This CDR3 has 14 amino acids. From germline, CDR1 is SNHLY and CDR2 FYNNEI. The CDR3 is CASKDPTELYTQYF. The CDR3 DNA sequence: TGTGCCAGCAAGGATCCCACAGAGTTGTATACGCAGTATTTT.

The chain employs TRBV30 and TRBJ2-7, with 11 bases fitting TRBD1. With 3 bases clipped from V and 2 bases from J, the junction kept 9 bases outside the gene matches. This CDR3 region has 16 residues. The germline gives CDR1 GTSNPN, CDR2 SVGIG (reference sequence). The CDR3 reads CAWRSRGQGVTYEQYF. In DNA form, the CDR3 reads TGTGCCTGGAGGTCCCGGGGACAGGGGGTCACCTACGAGCAGTACTTC.

This chain uses TRBV28 with TRBJ1-2, with 8 bases matching TRBD1. The CDR3 sequence is 15 residues long. Germline lookup yields CDR1 MDHEN and CDR2 SYDVKM. V was clipped by 2 bases and J by 5 bases; unmatched bases: 7. CDR3 sequence: CASSLMRTGRYGYTF. CDR3 nucleotide sequence: TGTGCCAGCAGTTTAATGAGGACAGGGCGGTATGGCTACACCTTC.

The chain recombines TRBV29-1 with TRBJ1-2; TRBD1 agrees at 9 bases. CDR1 and CDR2 from the germline V gene are SQVTM and ANQGSEA. CDR3 length: 16 amino acids. The trim removed 1 base at V and 4 bases at J, leaving 10 bases unmatched. In DNA form, the CDR3 reads TGCAGCGTTGAAGGGCTGGGGACAGGGCGCCTCTATGGCTACACCTTC. It encodes CSVEGLGTGRLYGYTF.

The gene calls are TRBV23-1 and TRBJ2-6, with D perhaps given as TRBD1 or TRBD2 (6 bases each). TRBV23-1 has ORF status, its function being uncertain. The CDR3 has 17 residues. V was cut by 3 bases and J by 2 bases, with 14 bases left in between. The CDR3 sequence: CASSQKEGEAGANVLTF. The CDR3, as DNA: TGCGCCAGCAGTCAGAAGGAGGGGGAGGCTGGGGCCAACGTCCTGACTTTC.

This clone has only one observation. As DNA, the CDR3 is TGTGCCTGTACGCGGCTTAGCGGGAGTACCGTGCGTCCCGGGGAGCTGTTTTTT. Translating gives CACTRLSGSTVRPGELFF. This sequence joins TRBV19 and TRBJ2-2; TRBD2 matches 9 bases. This CDR3 spans 18 amino acids. The junction had 22 bases not matched to a gene; V was cut back by 11 bases and J by 6 bases. Germline V gene sequence: CDR1 LNHDA, CDR2 SQIVND (reference sequence).

J is TRBJ2-7 and V is TRBV6-6; 13 nucleotides align to TRBD2. Germline-derived CDR1 and CDR2 are MNHNY and SVGAGI (reference sequence). V lost 2 bases to trimming and J lost 2 bases; unmatched junction nucleotides: 3. The CDR3 is 16 amino acids. The DNA of the CDR3 is TGTGCCAGCAGTTACCCGACTAGCGGGAGGCCCTACGAGCAGTACTTC. Protein: CASSYPTSGRPYEQYF.

A remark on this clone: Mismatch with germline at one junction end may stem from a read error. This sequence joins TRBV5-1 and TRBJ2-5; no firm D call. Germline CDR1 reads SGHRS; CDR2 reads YFSETQ. The CDR3 is 13 amino acids. This chain's CDR3 is CASSRSTQEAQYF. The DNA of the CDR3 is TGCGCCAGCAGTCGTTCTACTCAAGAGGCCCAGTACTTC.

This clone came up once. The V and J genes are TRBV10-3 and TRBJ1-3; D uncertain. Germline values: CDR1 ENHRY, CDR2 SYGVKD. The CDR3 is made up of 12 amino acids. Trimming stripped 0 bases from V and 7 bases from J, with 4 bases between. CDR3 protein: CAISESGNTIYF. In DNA, the CDR3 is TGTGCCATCAGTGAGTCGGGCAACACCATATATTTT.

This clone qualifies as medium-sized. This chain connects TRBV10-3 to TRBJ2-7, with 8 positions matching TRBD1. V was clipped by 8 bases and J by 3 bases; unmatched bases: 6. CDR1 and CDR2 (germline): ENHRY, SYGVKD. The CDR3 covers 13 residues. This CDR3 is CAIGDRHYYEQYF. The CDR3 DNA reads as TGTGCCATCGGGGACAGGCACTACTACGAGCAGTACTTC.

The chain uses TRBV6-1 and TRBJ1-1; tentative D call: TRBD1 (5 bases). CDR3 size: 11 residues. Trimming left V 4 bases short and J 9 bases short, with 9 bases between. Germline loops: CDR1 MNHNS, CDR2 SASEGT. This chain's CDR3 is CASSARDQAFF. CDR3 nucleotide sequence: TGTGCCAGCAGTGCCCGGGACCAAGCTTTCTTT.

The chain recombines TRBV7-8 with TRBJ1-3; tentatively, D is TRBD1 (5 bases). The ends were cut back, 3 bases at V and 2 bases at J, with 8 bases in the middle. The CDR3 is 14 amino acids. The germline V gene has CDR1 SGHVS and CDR2 FQNEAQ. The CDR3 here is CASSFRETGNTIYF. The CDR3 region has the DNA TGTGCCAGCAGCTTCAGGGAAACTGGAAACACCATATATTTT. Full variable domain (rest looked up from reference TRBV7-8 and TRBJ1-3): GAGVSQSPRYKVAKRGQDVALRCDPISGHVSLFWYQQALGQGPEFLTYFQNEAQLDKSGLPSDRFFAERPEGSVSTLKIQRTQQEDSAVYLCASSFRETGNTIYFGEGSWLTVV.